This entry lists 24 T cell receptor beta chains sequenced from one sample in a study of spatial heterogeneity in lung cancer. No cognate antigen is known for these TCRs. TCRdb reanalysed the 5' RACE reads using MiXCR and keeps one entry per CDR3 protein. The profile shows 18,000 or so distinct CDR3 sequences, about 5.8% of them singletons. Whole-study findings and limits: Mutation counts in tumors were tracked by counts of expanded intratumoral alpha and beta TCRs.

Time point reported: sample taken at primary tumor resection. The sample in question was lung tumor tissue, obtained at surgery. The source is a female donor with early-stage non-small cell lung cancer.

Ten or more counts support this clonotype. The chain carries TRBV12-3 or TRBV12-4 and TRBJ2-3, with 7 nucleotides matching TRBD1. Germline trimming cut 3 bases from V and 0 bases from J; bases unmatched to any gene: 6. The CDR3 length is 16 residues. In DNA, the CDR3 is TGTGCCAGCAGTTTGAACAGGGGTGGAAGCACAGATACGCAGTATTTT. This codes for CASSLNRGGSTDTQYF.

This clonotype was picked up many times. The chain recombines TRBV10-2 with TRBJ2-7; 10 bases agree with TRBD2. V was pared by 9 bases and J by 2 bases, with 10 bases of the junction left unmatched. The germline gives CDR1 WSHSY, CDR2 SAAADI. The CDR3 sequence is 15 residues long. CDR3 sequence reads: CASKTSSGGAYEQYF. Here the CDR3 DNA reads TGCGCCAGTAAGACCTCTAGCGGGGGTGCCTACGAGCAGTACTTC.

The chain is built from TRBV12-3 or TRBV12-4 and TRBJ2-7, with 13 bases lining up with TRBD2. This CDR3 is 14 amino acids long. V was clipped by 6 bases and J by 2 bases; unmatched bases: 1. As DNA, the CDR3 is TGTGCCAGCAGCGGGACTAGCGGGGCCTACGAGCAGTACTTC. It translates to CASSGTSGAYEQYF.

This clonotype has a handful of counts. The rearrangement uses TRBV7-2 and TRBJ2-7; 10 nucleotides line up with TRBD2. Losses at the gene ends were 8 bases for V and 4 bases for J; bases not matched to a gene: 2. Germline V gene data show CDR1 as SGHTA and CDR2 as FQGNSA. CDR3 size: 12 residues. The CDR3 DNA reads as TGTGCCAGCCGACTAGCGGGTTACGAGCAGTACTTC. The encoded protein is CASRLAGYEQYF.

This clonotype occurred many times. The chain recombines TRBV10-3 with TRBJ1-2; TRBD1 is a possible D gene (6 bases). The CDR3 has 14 amino acids. Trimming shortened V by 4 bases and J by 7 bases, and 16 bases separated the two germline ends. Germline V gives CDR1 ENHRY, CDR2 SYGVKD. Here the CDR3 DNA reads TGTGCCATCAGTGGCACCGGACAGATGGGTGGCTACACCTTC. Residues: CAISGTGQMGGYTF.

Many counts were recorded for this clonotype. The J gene is TRBJ2-5, the V gene TRBV24-1, with TRBD1 matching 8 bases. The germline CDR1 and CDR2 sequences are KGHDR and SFDVKD. Germline trimming cut 2 bases from V and 2 bases from J; bases unmatched to any gene: 6. This CDR3 is 16 amino acids long. The CDR3, as DNA: TGTGCCACCAGTGATTACACCGGGACAGGACAAGAGACCCAGTACTTC. Translation: CATSDYTGTGQETQYF.

At least ten counts were recorded for this clonotype. The chain couples TRBV28 to TRBJ2-7, with TRBD1 identical over 8 bases. The CDR3 covers 15 residues. In germline, CDR1 is MDHEN, CDR2 SYDVKM. V lost 5 bases, J lost 5 bases, and 11 bases stayed unmatched. The CDR3 DNA follows: TGTGCCAGCAGTCTAACCCAGCGACAGGGGAACGAGCAGTACTTC. As protein: CASSLTQRQGNEQYF.

This clonotype is labeled as medium-sized. V is TRBV4-1 and J is TRBJ1-1; D perhaps matches TRBD1 (5 bases). V was cut by 1 base and J by 0 bases, with 12 bases left in between. Germline V lookup: CDR1 MGHRA, CDR2 YSYEKL. The CDR3 loop spans 16 amino acids. CDR3 amino acids: CASSQVGQGLNTEAFF. In DNA, the CDR3 is TGCGCCAGCAGCCAAGTTGGTCAGGGTTTGAACACTGAAGCTTTCTTT.

The J gene is TRBJ1-3, the V gene TRBV12-3 or TRBV12-4; D unclear. V shed 2 bases and J shed 3 bases, with 11 bases lying between them. The CDR3 extends over 15 amino acids. The CDR3 here is CASSLLRASGNTIYF. Here the CDR3 DNA reads TGTGCCAGCAGTTTACTACGGGCGAGTGGAAACACCATATATTTT.

This clonotype has at least ten counts. This chain joins TRBV6-5 and TRBJ2-5; 8 bases match TRBD2. V dropped 2 bases and J dropped 2; count of bases not matched to a gene: 1. The CDR3 is 14 amino acids. Germline V gene lookup returns CDR1 MNHEY and CDR2 SVGAGI. The CDR3 loop reads CASSYSGGQETQYF. The DNA for the CDR3 is TGTGCCAGCAGTTACAGCGGGGGACAAGAGACCCAGTACTTC.

By proportion, this clonotype is medium-sized (0.01 to 0.1%). The V and J genes are TRBV10-3 and TRBJ2-3; no clear D gene. Germline V gives CDR1 ENHRY, CDR2 SYGVKD. V dropped 0 bases and J dropped 8 bases, with 6 bases sitting between them. This CDR3 has 12 amino acids. The CDR3 DNA reads TGTGCCATCAGTGAGTCGGCGCCTACGCAGTATTTT. It encodes CAISESAPTQYF.

This clonotype was detected only once. The J gene is TRBJ2-7, the V gene TRBV6-1, with 7 bases aligning to TRBD1. The CDR3 covers 15 residues. V lost 6 bases to trimming and J lost 1 base; unmatched junction nucleotides: 9. Germline V gives CDR1 MNHNS, CDR2 SASEGT. CDR3 residues: CASRGPRTGSYEQYF. The CDR3 bases are TGTGCCAGCAGGGGTCCCAGGACAGGATCCTACGAGCAGTACTTC.

This clonotype has ten or more counts. This rearrangement joins TRBV3-1 to TRBJ1-4; perhaps TRBD1 as D (5 bases). With 2 bases removed from V and 6 bases from J, the gap between germline ends came to 13 bases. Germline loops: CDR1 LGHDT, CDR2 YNNKEL (reference sequence). The CDR3 extends over 15 amino acids. CDR3 sequence: CASSQTGGGDEKLFF. The CDR3 coding sequence is TGTGCCAGCAGCCAAACAGGCGGGGGGGATGAAAAACTGTTTTTT. Together with reference TRBV3-1 and TRBJ1-4, the CDR3 gives the full variable domain: DTAVSQTPKYLVTQMGNDKSIKCEQNLGHDTMYWYKQDSKKFLKIMFSYNNKELIINETVPNRFSPKSPDKAHLNLHINSLELGDSAVYFCASSQTGGGDEKLFFGSGTQLSVL.

This rearrangement joins TRBV12-3 or TRBV12-4 to TRBJ2-3, with TRBD1 identical over 11 bases. J gave up 5 bases and V 5 bases, and 6 bases lay outside the gene matches. This CDR3 contains 15 residues. In DNA form, the CDR3 reads TGTGCCAGCAGTCGGGACAGGGGGTACATAGATACGCAGTATTTT. This encodes CASSRDRGYIDTQYF.

This clonotype is medium-sized. The rearrangement joins TRBV11-2 to TRBJ2-1; 7 positions match TRBD2. V was clipped by 5 bases and J by 6 bases; unmatched bases: 10. This CDR3 region has 15 residues. CDR1 SGHAT and CDR2 FQNNGV come from the germline V gene. The CDR3 here is CASSIMGGSRNEQFF. CDR3 DNA: TGTGCCAGCAGCATCATGGGCGGGAGTCGCAATGAGCAGTTCTTC.

This clonotype was counted many times. The V call is TRBV10-3, the J call TRBJ1-2, with D possibly being TRBD1 (5 bases). This CDR3 is 15 amino acids long. The germline V and J ends were trimmed by 3 bases and 6 bases, with 17 bases remaining between them. Germline V gene lookup returns CDR1 ENHRY and CDR2 SYGVKD. In nucleotides, the CDR3 is TGTGCCATCAGTGATGCCCGGGGCGCAGGGAATGGCTACACCTTC. It codes for CAISDARGAGNGYTF.

This clonotype was seen many times. The V call is TRBV24-1, the J call TRBJ1-2; perhaps TRBD1 as D (6 bases). V was shortened by 5 bases and J by 3 bases, with 18 bases between the two germline ends. Germline CDR1 reads KGHDR; CDR2 reads SFDVKD. This CDR3 region has 16 residues. CDR3 region: CATSGSTGRTDYGYTF. The DNA of the CDR3 is TGTGCCACCAGTGGTTCTACAGGGCGAACTGACTATGGCTACACCTTC.

The table lists this clonotype with many counts. The J gene is TRBJ2-3, the V gene TRBV20-1; 11 bases are a match to TRBD2. The CDR3 runs 17 residues. Germline V CDR1 and CDR2: DFQATT, SNEGSKA (reference sequence). Trimming took 4 bases from V and 0 from J; bases not matched to a gene: 9. The CDR3 region is CSAISSGRSTSTDTQYF. The CDR3 DNA reads TGCAGTGCTATCTCTAGCGGGAGGTCGACTAGCACAGATACGCAGTATTTT.

Many counts were recorded for this clonotype. The CDR3 region is CASSPEVSNEKLFF. The CDR3 DNA reads as TGTGCCAGCAGCCCGGAAGTCTCTAATGAAAAACTGTTTTTT. The chain uses TRBV7-6 and TRBJ1-4; D remains ambiguous. The CDR3 is 14 amino acids. CDR1 SGHVS and CDR2 FNYEAQ come from the germline V gene. The V end lost 5 bases, the J end lost 3 bases, and 10 bases lay between the germline ends. The full variable domain, with the rest looked up from reference TRBV7-6 and TRBJ1-4, is GAGVSQSPRYKVTKRGQDVALRCDPISGHVSLYWYRQALGQGPEFLTYFNYEAQQDKSGLPNDRFSAERPEGSISTLTIQRTEQRDSAMYRCASSPEVSNEKLFFGSGTQLSVL.

This clonotype was observed many times. The rearrangement joins TRBV4-1 to TRBJ2-3; 7 bases agree with TRBD1. Trimming at V came to 3 bases and at J to 0 bases, leaving 3 bases not matched to a gene. CDR3 length: 15 residues. Germline V lookup: CDR1 MGHRA, CDR2 YSYEKL. CDR3 sequence: CASSHGTASTDTQYF. CDR3 coding DNA: TGCGCCAGCAGCCACGGGACAGCAAGCACAGATACGCAGTATTTT.

There are many counts of this clonotype. The chain has TRBV7-9 and TRBJ1-1; 7 bases are shared with TRBD1. V dropped 4 bases and J dropped 5; count of bases not matched to a gene: 10. The germline V gene encodes CDR1 SEHNR and CDR2 FQNEAQ (reference sequence). The CDR3 runs to 15 residues. Here the CDR3 reads CASSSGGRGWTEAFF. DNA for the CDR3: TGTGCCAGCAGCTCCGGAGGCAGGGGGTGGACTGAAGCTTTCTTT. The complete variable domain, with remaining parts taken from reference TRBV7-9 and TRBJ1-1, reads DTGVSQNPRHKITKRGQNVTFRCDPISEHNRLYWYRQTLGQGPEFLTYFQNEAQLEKSRLLSDRFSAERPKGSFSTLEIQRTEQGDSAMYLCASSSGGRGWTEAFFGQGTRLTVV.

By share, this clonotype ranks as medium-sized (0.01 to 0.1%). This chain links TRBV27 with TRBJ1-5; D not certain. Germline CDR1 is MNHEY and CDR2 is SMNVEV (reference sequence). Between the trimmed V and J ends, which lost 3 bases and 0 bases, there was a span of 9 bases. The CDR3 sequence is 15 residues long. The chain's CDR3 is CASSFGRVSNQPQHF. CDR3 coding DNA: TGTGCCAGCAGTTTCGGGCGAGTTAGCAATCAGCCCCAGCATTTT.

This clonotype was seen repeatedly, ten times or more. The rearrangement links TRBV27 to TRBJ1-5, with D unresolved. CDR3 length: 13 residues. V gave up 3 bases and J gave up 6 bases, with 9 bases separating them. Germline V gene lookup returns CDR1 MNHEY and CDR2 SMNVEV (reference sequence). The CDR3 loop reads CASSFWGGQPQHF. The CDR3 DNA reads TGTGCCAGCAGTTTTTGGGGTGGTCAGCCCCAGCATTTT.

This clonotype is judged medium-sized. The chain uses TRBV10-3 and TRBJ1-1; TRBD1 agrees at 11 bases. This CDR3 region has 12 residues. Germline V CDR1 and CDR2: ENHRY, SYGVKD. V lost 5 bases, J lost 10 bases, and 3 bases stayed unmatched. The CDR3, as DNA: TGTGCCATCAGTCCCGGGACAGGGGGAGCTTTCTTT. Translating it yields CAISPGTGGAFF.